This is a list of T cell receptor beta chains from one sample in a study of beta chain features in type 1 diabetes. Only in-frame clones appear in the TCRdb table, and some are missing; sequencing was by immunoSEQ multiplex PCR. The sample lists 130,000 or so clones; roughly 17% were seen once. The sequenced sample was central memory CD4+ T cells from blood. The source of these receptors is a man younger than 35 with type 1 diabetes. CDR3s include the opening cysteine and the closing phenylalanine or tryptophan. The order of the fields is V gene, clone size, J gene, D gene, CDR3 protein, CDR3 DNA. A D gene is named only where the DNA matches it firmly. Only part of the rows carry a size: once, few, many, or a class if the clone is expanded.

>TRBV5-1|few|TRBJ2-7|TRBD2
CASSPGTSGSEQYF
TGCGCCAGCAGCCCGGGGACTAGCGGGAGCGAGCAGTACTTC
>TRBV29-1|few|TRBJ2-5|TRBD2
CSGGLAGGPGETQYF
TGCAGCGGGGGACTAGCGGGAGGGCCCGGAGAGACCCAGTACTTC
>TRBV7-2|.|TRBJ2-1|.
CASSAGSSGYNEQFF
TGTGCCAGCAGCGCCGGGAGTTCGGGCTACAATGAGCAGTTCTTC
>TRBV27|few|TRBJ2-7|TRBD2
CASSLVSASGSYEQYF
TGTGCCAGCAGTTTAGTCTCGGCTAGCGGGTCCTACGAGCAGTACTTC
>TRBV7-7|few|TRBJ2-5|.
CASSSVRSETQYF
TGTGCTAGCAGCTCGGTGAGGAGTGAGACCCAGTACTTC
>TRBV5-1|few|TRBJ1-2|.
CASSLREANYGYTF
TGCGCCAGCAGCTTGAGAGAAGCTAACTATGGCTACACCTTC
>TRBV6-6|.|TRBJ1-2|.
CASSYLPYGYTF
TGTGCCAGCAGTTACTTGCCGTATGGCTACACCTTC
>TRBV20-1|few|TRBJ1-1|.
CSARLNTEAFF
TGCAGTGCCAGACTGAACACTGAAGCTTTCTTT
>TRBV7-2|.|TRBJ2-5|TRBD1
CASSAHPRQGNETQYF
TGTGCCAGCAGCGCCCATCCACGACAGGGGAATGAGACCCAGTACTTC
>TRBV30|.|TRBJ2-1|TRBD2
CAWSEGTSMFF
TGTGCCTGGAGTGAGGGGACTAGCATGTTCTTC
>TRBV19|few|TRBJ2-3|.
CASSMSLALDTQYF
TGTGCCAGTAGTATGAGTCTAGCGCTAGATACGCAGTATTTT
>TRBV18|.|TRBJ2-1|TRBD1
CASSPPQGDYNEQFF
TGTGCCAGCTCACCACCGCAGGGGGATTACAATGAGCAGTTCTTC
>TRBV10-1|few|TRBJ2-1|.
CASSLLIRGSYNEQFF
TGCGCCAGCAGCCTACTCATCCGGGGCTCCTACAATGAGCAGTTCTTC
>TRBV29-1|few|TRBJ2-1|.
CSLTHNEQFF
TGCAGCTTGACCCACAATGAGCAGTTCTTC
>TRBV10-3|.|TRBJ2-7|TRBD1
CAIRGQEGDEQYF
TGTGCCATCCGGGGACAGGAAGGTGACGAGCAGTACTTC
>TRBV25-1|.|TRBJ1-4|TRBD1
CASSPRDRLNEKLFF
TGTGCCAGCAGTCCCCGGGACAGGCTAAATGAAAAACTGTTTTTT
>TRBV7-2|few|TRBJ2-2|.
CATRLTGELFF
TGTGCCACTCGACTCACCGGGGAGCTGTTTTTT
>TRBV4-2|.|TRBJ2-3|.
CASSLGSEIFSTDTQYF
TGTGCCAGCAGCTTAGGTTCGGAAATCTTTAGCACAGATACGCAGTATTTT
>TRBV13|.|TRBJ2-6|.
CASSFSGANVLTF
TGTGCCAGCAGCTTTTCTGGGGCCAACGTCCTGACTTTC
>TRBV2|.|TRBJ2-5|.
CASSVGPETQYF
TGTGCCAGCAGTGTTGGACCAGAGACCCAGTACTTC
>TRBV7-9|few|TRBJ2-3|TRBD2
CASSPGTFGAGVADTQYF
TGTGCCAGCAGCCCGGGTACGTTTGGAGCGGGGGTTGCAGATACGCAGTATTTT
>TRBV18|few|TRBJ1-2|.
CASSPRSGDYGYTF
TGTGCCAGCTCACCACGGTCAGGGGACTATGGCTACACCTTC
>TRBV30|.|TRBJ1-4|.
CAWSPPQGGYEKLFF
TGTGCCTGGAGCCCCCCACAGGGCGGTTATGAAAAACTGTTTTTT
>TRBV5-1|few|TRBJ2-1|TRBD1
CASSMGQLGDEQFF
TGCGCCAGCAGTATGGGACAGCTGGGGGATGAGCAGTTCTTC
>TRBV7-8|.|TRBJ2-1|.
CASSLERVSNNEQFF
TGTGCCAGCAGCTTAGAGAGGGTATCGAACAATGAGCAGTTCTTC
>TRBV4-1|.|TRBJ2-7|.
CASSQGTPYEQYF
TGCGCCAGCAGCCAAGGGACCCCCTACGAGCAGTACTTC
>TRBV19|.|TRBJ1-6|.
CAAGRGNRNRWTGHNSPLHF
TGTGCCGCCGGCCGCGGAAACCGGAACAGGTGGACGGGGCATAATTCACCCCTCCACTTT